This T cell receptor (beta chain) originates from a study of T-cell memory formation after mild COVID-19. Study results and limitations: Clones contracting day 15 to 85 were balanced CD4/CD8; later expanders leaned CD4+.

Germline V lookup: CDR1 SEHNR, CDR2 FQNEAQ (reference sequence). The CDR3 has 15 residues. With 3 bases clipped from V and 1 base from J, the junction kept 5 bases outside the gene matches. With constant-segment primers, 5'RACE yielded cDNA libraries of TCR alpha and TCR beta that carried sample barcodes and UMIs. TCRdb used MiXCR to reprocess the 5' RACE reads, holding one entry per CDR3 protein. The profile shows approximately 480,000 distinct CDR3 sequences, 18% of them singletons. Only one count was recorded for this clonotype. Its target is unknown. V usage is TRBV7-9 and J usage is TRBJ1-1; 7 bases align to TRBD1. Specimen: PBMCs or a T cell subset sorted from them (not recorded which). The clonotype was recovered from an adult woman who had mild COVID-19 (a few samples of this study predate the infection). Cell type and time point are not known. The CDR3 sequence is CASSLLPGGNTEAFF. In DNA form, the CDR3 reads TGTGCCAGCAGCTTGCTCCCAGGGGGGAACACTGAAGCTTTCTTT.